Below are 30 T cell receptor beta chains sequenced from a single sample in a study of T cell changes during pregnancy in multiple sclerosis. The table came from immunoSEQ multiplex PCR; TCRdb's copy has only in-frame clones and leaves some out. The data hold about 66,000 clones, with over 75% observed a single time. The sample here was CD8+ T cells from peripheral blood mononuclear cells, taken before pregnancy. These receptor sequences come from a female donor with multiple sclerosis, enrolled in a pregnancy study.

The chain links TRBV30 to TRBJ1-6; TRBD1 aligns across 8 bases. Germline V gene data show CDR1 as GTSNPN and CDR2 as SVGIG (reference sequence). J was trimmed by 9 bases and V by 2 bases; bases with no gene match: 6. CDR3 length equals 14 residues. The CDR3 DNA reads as TGTGCCTGGAGTTCGGACAGGGTGAGTTCACCCCTCCACTTT. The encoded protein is CAWSSDRVSSPLHF.

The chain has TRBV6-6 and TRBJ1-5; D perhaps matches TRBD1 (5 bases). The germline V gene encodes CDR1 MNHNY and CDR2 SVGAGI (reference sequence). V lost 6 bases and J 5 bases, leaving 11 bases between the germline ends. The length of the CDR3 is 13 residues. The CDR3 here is CASSQGQHQPQHF. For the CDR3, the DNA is TGTGCCAGCAGCCAGGGCCAGCATCAGCCCCAGCATTTT.

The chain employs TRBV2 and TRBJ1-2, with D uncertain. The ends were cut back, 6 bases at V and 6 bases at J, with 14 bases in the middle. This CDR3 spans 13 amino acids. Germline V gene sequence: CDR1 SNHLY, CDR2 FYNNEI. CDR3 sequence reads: CASSEAGFDGYTF. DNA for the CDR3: TGTGCCAGCAGCGAGGCGGGATTTGATGGCTACACCTTC.

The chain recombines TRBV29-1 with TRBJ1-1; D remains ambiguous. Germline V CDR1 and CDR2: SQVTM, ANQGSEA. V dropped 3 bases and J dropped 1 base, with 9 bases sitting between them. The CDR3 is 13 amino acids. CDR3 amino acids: CSVERDPNTEAFF. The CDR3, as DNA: TGCAGCGTTGAGAGGGATCCGAACACTGAAGCTTTCTTT.

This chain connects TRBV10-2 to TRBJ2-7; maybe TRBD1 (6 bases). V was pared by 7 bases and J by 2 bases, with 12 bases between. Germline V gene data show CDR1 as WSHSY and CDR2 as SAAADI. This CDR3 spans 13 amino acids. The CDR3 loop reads CASTDRPAYEQYF. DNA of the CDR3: TGCGCCAGCACCGACAGGCCGGCCTACGAGCAGTACTTC.

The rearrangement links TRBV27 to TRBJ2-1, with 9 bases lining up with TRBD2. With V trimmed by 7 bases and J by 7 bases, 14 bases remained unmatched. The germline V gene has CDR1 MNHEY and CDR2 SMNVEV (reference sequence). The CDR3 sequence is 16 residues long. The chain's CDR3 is CASTWSKRGEGNEQFF. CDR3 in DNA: TGTGCCAGCACGTGGTCAAAGCGGGGGGAAGGGAATGAGCAGTTCTTC.

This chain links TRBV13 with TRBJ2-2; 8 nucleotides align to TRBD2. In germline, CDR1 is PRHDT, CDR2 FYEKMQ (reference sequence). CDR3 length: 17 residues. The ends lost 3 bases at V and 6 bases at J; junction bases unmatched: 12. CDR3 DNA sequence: TGTGCCAGCAGCTTGGACCCTTATAGCGGGGACGCCGGGGAGCTGTTTTTT. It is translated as CASSLDPYSGDAGELFF.

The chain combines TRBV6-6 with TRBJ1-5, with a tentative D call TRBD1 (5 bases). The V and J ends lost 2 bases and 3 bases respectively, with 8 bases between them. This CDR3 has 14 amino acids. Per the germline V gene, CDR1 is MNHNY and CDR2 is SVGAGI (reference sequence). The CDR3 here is CASSYPDNNQPQHF. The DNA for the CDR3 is TGTGCCAGCAGTTACCCGGACAACAATCAGCCCCAGCATTTT.

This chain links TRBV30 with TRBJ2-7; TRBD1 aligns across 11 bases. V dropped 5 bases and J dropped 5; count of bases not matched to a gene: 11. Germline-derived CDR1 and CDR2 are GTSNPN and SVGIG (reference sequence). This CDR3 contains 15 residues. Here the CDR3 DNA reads TGTGCCTGGGAGACTTCCGGGACAGGGGGAGACGAGCAGTACTTC. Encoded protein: CAWETSGTGGDEQYF.

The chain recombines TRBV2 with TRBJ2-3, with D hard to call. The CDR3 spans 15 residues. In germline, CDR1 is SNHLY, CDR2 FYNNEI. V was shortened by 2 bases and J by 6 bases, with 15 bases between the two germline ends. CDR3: CASSETPAVGDTQYF. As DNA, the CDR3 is TGTGCCAGCAGTGAAACCCCCGCGGTCGGGGATACGCAGTATTTT.

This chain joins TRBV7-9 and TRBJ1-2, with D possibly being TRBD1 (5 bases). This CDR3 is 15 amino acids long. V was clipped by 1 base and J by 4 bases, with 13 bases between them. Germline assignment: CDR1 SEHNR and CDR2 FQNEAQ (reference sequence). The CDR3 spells CASSLDDGGAYGYTF. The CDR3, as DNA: TGTGCCAGCAGCTTAGATGATGGCGGGGCCTATGGCTACACCTTC.

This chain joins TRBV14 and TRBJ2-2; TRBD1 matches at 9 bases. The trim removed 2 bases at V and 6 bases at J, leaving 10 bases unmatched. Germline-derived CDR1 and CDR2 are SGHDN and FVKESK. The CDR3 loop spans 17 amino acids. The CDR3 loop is CASSQWGPGQGAGELFF. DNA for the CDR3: TGTGCCAGCAGCCAATGGGGACCGGGACAGGGTGCCGGGGAGCTGTTTTTT.

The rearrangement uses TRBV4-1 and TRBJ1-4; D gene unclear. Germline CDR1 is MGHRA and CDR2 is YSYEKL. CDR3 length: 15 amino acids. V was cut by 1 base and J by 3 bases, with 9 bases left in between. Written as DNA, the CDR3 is TGCGCCAGCAGCCAAGGGGAGGTGCCTAATGAAAAACTGTTTTTT. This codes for CASSQGEVPNEKLFF.

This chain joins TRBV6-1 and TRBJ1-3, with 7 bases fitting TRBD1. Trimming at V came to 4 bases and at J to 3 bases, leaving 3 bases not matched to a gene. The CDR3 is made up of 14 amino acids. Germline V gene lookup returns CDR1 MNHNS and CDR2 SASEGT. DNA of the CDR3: TGTGCCAGCAGTGGAACAGGGGTTGGAAACACCATATATTTT. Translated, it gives CASSGTGVGNTIYF.

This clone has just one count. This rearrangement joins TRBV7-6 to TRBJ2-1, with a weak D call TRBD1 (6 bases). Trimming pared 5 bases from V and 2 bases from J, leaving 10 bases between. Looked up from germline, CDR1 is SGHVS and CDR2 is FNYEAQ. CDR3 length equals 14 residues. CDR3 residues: CASSPQGPYNEQFF. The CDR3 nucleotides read TGTGCCAGCAGCCCCCAGGGGCCCTACAATGAGCAGTTCTTC.

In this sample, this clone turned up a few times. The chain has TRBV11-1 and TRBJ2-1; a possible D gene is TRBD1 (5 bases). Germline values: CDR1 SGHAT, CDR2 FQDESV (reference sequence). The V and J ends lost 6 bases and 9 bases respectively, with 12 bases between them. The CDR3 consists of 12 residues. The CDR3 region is CASSLTASEQFF. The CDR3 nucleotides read TGTGCCAGCAGTTTGACAGCGAGTGAGCAGTTCTTC.

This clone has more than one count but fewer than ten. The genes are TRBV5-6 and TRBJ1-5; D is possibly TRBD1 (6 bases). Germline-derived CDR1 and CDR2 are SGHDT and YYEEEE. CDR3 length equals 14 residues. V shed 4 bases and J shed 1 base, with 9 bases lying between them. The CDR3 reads CASSPGQSNQPQHF. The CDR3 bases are TGTGCCAGCAGCCCAGGACAGAGCAATCAGCCCCAGCATTTT.

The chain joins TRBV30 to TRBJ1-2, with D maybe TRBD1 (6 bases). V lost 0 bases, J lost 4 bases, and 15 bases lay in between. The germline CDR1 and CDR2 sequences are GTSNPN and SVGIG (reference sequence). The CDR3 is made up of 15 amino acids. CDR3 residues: CAWSVTGKPSYGYTF. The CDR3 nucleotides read TGTGCCTGGAGTGTAACAGGGAAACCTTCCTATGGCTACACCTTC.

CDR3 nucleotide sequence: TGTGCCAGCGGGGTAGGGGAATACGAGCAGTACTTC. Its translation: CASGVGEYEQYF. The chain employs TRBV13 and TRBJ2-7, with a possible D match to TRBD1 (5 bases). CDR3 length: 12 residues. CDR1 is PRHDT, CDR2 FYEKMQ, per germline (reference sequence). V was cut by 8 bases and J by 4 bases, with 12 bases left in between.

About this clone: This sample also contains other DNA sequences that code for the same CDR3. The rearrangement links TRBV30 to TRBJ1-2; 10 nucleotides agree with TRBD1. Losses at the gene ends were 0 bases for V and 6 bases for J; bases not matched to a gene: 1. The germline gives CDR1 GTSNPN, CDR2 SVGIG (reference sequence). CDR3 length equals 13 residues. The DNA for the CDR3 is TGTGCCTGGAGTGTAGGGACAGGGGATGGCTACACCTTC. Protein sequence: CAWSVGTGDGYTF.

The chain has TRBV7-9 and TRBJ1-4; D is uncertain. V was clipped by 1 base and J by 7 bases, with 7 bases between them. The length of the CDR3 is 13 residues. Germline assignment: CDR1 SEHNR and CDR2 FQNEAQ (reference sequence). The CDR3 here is CASSLDSGEKLFF. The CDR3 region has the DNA TGTGCCAGCAGCTTAGACTCAGGTGAAAAACTGTTTTTT.

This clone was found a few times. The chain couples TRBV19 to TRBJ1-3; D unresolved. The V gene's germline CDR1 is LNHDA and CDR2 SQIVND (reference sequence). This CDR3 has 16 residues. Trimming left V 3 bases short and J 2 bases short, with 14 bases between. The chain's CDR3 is CASSIFAAITGNTIYF. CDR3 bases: TGTGCCAGTAGTATTTTTGCAGCGATAACTGGAAACACCATATATTTT.

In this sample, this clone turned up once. This chain's CDR3 is CASSSRDRGLGTEAFF. In DNA form, the CDR3 reads TGTGCCAGCAGCTCCCGGGACAGGGGGCTCGGCACTGAAGCTTTCTTT. The gene calls are TRBV7-8 and TRBJ1-1, with 12 positions matching TRBD1. V was clipped by 4 bases and J by 4 bases; unmatched bases: 7. The CDR3 totals 16 residues. Germline V gene data show CDR1 as SGHVS and CDR2 as FQNEAQ.

The CDR3 here is CASSPQGWLREQYF. In DNA form, the CDR3 reads TGTGCCAGCAGTCCACAGGGCTGGCTACGGGAGCAGTACTTC. V is TRBV6-5 and J is TRBJ2-7; the D gene is possibly TRBD1 (6 bases). Germline lookup yields CDR1 MNHEY and CDR2 SVGAGI. There are 14 residues in the CDR3. V was cut by 5 bases and J by 7 bases, with 18 bases left in between.

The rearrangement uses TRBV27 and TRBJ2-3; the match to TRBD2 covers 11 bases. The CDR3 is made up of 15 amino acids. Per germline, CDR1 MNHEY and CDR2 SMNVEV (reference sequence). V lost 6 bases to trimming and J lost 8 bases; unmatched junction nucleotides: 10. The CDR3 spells CASSFLAGGAGTQYF. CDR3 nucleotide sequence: TGTGCCAGCAGCTTCCTAGCGGGGGGCGCGGGTACGCAGTATTTT.

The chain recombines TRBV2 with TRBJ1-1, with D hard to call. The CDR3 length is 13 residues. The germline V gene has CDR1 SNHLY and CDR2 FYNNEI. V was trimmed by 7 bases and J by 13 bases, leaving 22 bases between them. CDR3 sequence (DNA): TGTGCCAGCAAACAGTTATGGGCTGACGGGGATTTCTTT. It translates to CASKQLWADGDFF.

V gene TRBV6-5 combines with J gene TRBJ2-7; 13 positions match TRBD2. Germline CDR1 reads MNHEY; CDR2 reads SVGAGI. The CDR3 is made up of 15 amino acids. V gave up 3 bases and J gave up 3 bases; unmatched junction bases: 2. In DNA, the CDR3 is TGTGCCAGCAGTTATCGGACTAGCGGGGGCTACGAGCAGTACTTC. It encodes CASSYRTSGGYEQYF.

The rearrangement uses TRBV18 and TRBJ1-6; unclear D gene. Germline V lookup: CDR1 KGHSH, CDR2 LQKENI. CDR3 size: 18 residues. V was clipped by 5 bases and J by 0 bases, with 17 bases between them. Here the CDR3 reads CASSLQLLTSSYNSPLHF. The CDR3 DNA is TGTGCCAGCTCATTACAGCTTCTTACTAGCTCCTATAATTCACCCCTCCACTTT.

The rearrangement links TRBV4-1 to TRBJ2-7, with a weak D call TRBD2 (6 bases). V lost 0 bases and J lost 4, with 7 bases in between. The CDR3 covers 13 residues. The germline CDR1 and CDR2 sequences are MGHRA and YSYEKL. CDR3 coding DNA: TGCGCCAGCAGCCAAGAGGGGGGTTACGAGCAGTACTTC. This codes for CASSQEGGYEQYF.

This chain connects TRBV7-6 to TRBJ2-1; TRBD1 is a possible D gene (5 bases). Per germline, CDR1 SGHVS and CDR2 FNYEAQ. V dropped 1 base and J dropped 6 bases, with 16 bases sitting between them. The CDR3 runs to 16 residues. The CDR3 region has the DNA TGTGCCAGCAGCTTAGACGGGCAGGGCCTGAGCAATGAGCAGTTCTTC. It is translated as CASSLDGQGLSNEQFF.